The rows below give T cell receptor beta chains drawn from one sample of a study of CD8 T cells in Susac syndrome. TCRdb used MiXCR to reprocess the immunoSEQ multiplex PCR reads, holding one entry per CDR3 protein. The profile shows about 100,000 distinct CDR3 sequences, approximately 95% of them singletons. Material: CD8+ T cells from PBMCs. Receptor source: a human donor with Susac syndrome. CDR3s include the opening cysteine and the closing phenylalanine or tryptophan. The D gene is left open where the match is weak. The listing skips clone size in some rows; elsewhere it reads once, few, many or a size class.

D: .
size: .
J: TRBJ1-2
V: TRBV12-3/TRBV12-4
DNA: TGTGCCAGCAGTTTGGGGGGAAGCTATGGCTACACCTTC
CDR3: CASSLGGSYGYTF

D: .
size: .
J: TRBJ1-1
V: TRBV9
DNA: TGTGCCAGCAGCGTAGGCGGGGGGAGGACTGAAGTTTTCTTT
CDR3: CASSVGGGRTEVFF

D: .
size: .
J: TRBJ2-6
V: TRBV7-9
DNA: TGTGCCAGCAGTGATGGACAGCGCGGCGTCCTGACTTTC
CDR3: CASSDGQRGVLTF

D: TRBD2
size: .
J: TRBJ2-1
V: TRBV6-4
DNA: TGTGCCAGCAGTGAGACTAGCGGGTACAATGAGCAGTTCTTC
CDR3: CASSETSGYNEQFF

D: TRBD1
size: .
J: TRBJ2-5
V: TRBV18
DNA: TGTGCCAGCTCTAACACAGGGGGCGATGAGACCCAGTACTTC
CDR3: CASSNTGGDETQYF

D: .
size: .
J: TRBJ2-1
V: TRBV2
DNA: TGTGCCAGCGGTGGGGGGTCCTACAATGAGCAGTTCTTC
CDR3: CASGGGSYNEQFF

D: TRBD1
size: .
J: TRBJ2-7
V: TRBV29-1
DNA: TGCAGCGCCGGGACAGGACTTCCCTACGAGCAGTACTTC
CDR3: CSAGTGLPYEQYF

D: .
size: once
J: TRBJ1-1
V: TRBV29-1
DNA: TGCAGCGCCGCGCCCGGGGGCACTGAAGCTTTCTTT
CDR3: CSAAPGGTEAFF

D: TRBD2
size: .
J: TRBJ2-1
V: TRBV12-3/TRBV12-4
DNA: TGTGCCAGCTCGGCAGCGGGAGGGTACTACAATGAGCAGTTCTTC
CDR3: CASSAAGGYYNEQFF

D: TRBD2
size: .
J: TRBJ2-5
V: TRBV12-3/TRBV12-4
DNA: TGTGCCAGCAGTTTAGCGAGGACTAGGCAAGAGACCCAGTACTTC
CDR3: CASSLARTRQETQYF

D: .
size: .
J: TRBJ1-5
V: TRBV18
DNA: TGTGCCAGCTCACCACCGGGGGATCAGCCCCAGCATTTT
CDR3: CASSPPGDQPQHF

D: TRBD2
size: .
J: TRBJ2-3
V: TRBV5-1
DNA: TGCGCCAGCAGCCCAGGACTAGCAGTGGGTGGAGATACGCAGTATTTT
CDR3: CASSPGLAVGGDTQYF

D: .
size: once
J: TRBJ1-1
V: TRBV7-9
DNA: TGTGCCAGCCGAGCCGAGGCAGGAGAAGCTTTCTTT
CDR3: CASRAEAGEAFF

D: .
size: .
J: TRBJ2-5
V: TRBV23-1
DNA: TGCGCCAGCAGTCAATCGAATACCGGGACCGAAGAGACCCAGTACTTC
CDR3: CASSQSNTGTEETQYF

D: .
size: .
J: TRBJ2-3
V: TRBV27
DNA: TGTGCCAGCCGCCTCTTAGATACGCAGTATTTT
CDR3: CASRLLDTQYF

D: .
size: once
J: TRBJ2-1
V: TRBV18
DNA: TGTGCCAGCTCACCTCCCGTGAGCCTCTATGAGCAGTTCTTC
CDR3: CASSPPVSLYEQFF

D: .
size: once
J: TRBJ2-2
V: TRBV5-1
DNA: TGCGCCAGCAGCCCATACGTCACGAACACCGGGGAGCTGTTTTTT
CDR3: CASSPYVTNTGELFF

D: .
size: once
J: TRBJ1-1
V: TRBV29-1
DNA: TGCAGCGTTGAAGATCGAGCGTCGGGGGGCCCGAACACTGAAGCTTTCTTT
CDR3: CSVEDRASGGPNTEAFF

D: .
size: .
J: TRBJ2-3
V: TRBV9
DNA: TGTGCCAGCAGCGTAGGACATTTAAGCACAGATACGCAGTATTTT
CDR3: CASSVGHLSTDTQYF

D: .
size: .
J: TRBJ2-3
V: TRBV7-9
DNA: TGTGCCAGCGAAGGGCAATTCACAGATACGCAGTATTTT
CDR3: CASEGQFTDTQYF

D: .
size: .
J: TRBJ2-7
V: TRBV3-1
DNA: TGTGCCAGCAGCCCGGGCCGTTCAGGGCAGTACTTC
CDR3: CASSPGRSGQYF

D: .
size: .
J: TRBJ1-4
V: TRBV28
DNA: TGTGCCAGCAGTTTTTGGGGCGAGGGACTATCGTATGAAAAACTGTTTTTT
CDR3: CASSFWGEGLSYEKLFF

D: TRBD1
size: .
J: TRBJ1-2
V: TRBV29-1
DNA: TGCAGCGTGCACAGGGGGCTTGACGGCTACACCTTC
CDR3: CSVHRGLDGYTF

D: .
size: once
J: TRBJ2-1
V: TRBV7-2
DNA: TGTGCCAGCAGCTTACTGGGGGACTCCTACAATGAGCAGTTCTTC
CDR3: CASSLLGDSYNEQFF